Following are 24 T cell receptor beta chains from one sample sequenced in a study of shared clonotypes between healthy human individuals. Method: immunoSEQ multiplex PCR; TCRdb's copy keeps in-frame clones and lacks some. This table has roughly 2.6 million clones, roughly nine tenths appearing once. Input material: naive CD4+ T cells sorted from blood. Subset specified: CD45RA+ positively selected. These receptors were taken from a man younger than 35 in good health.

The chain combines TRBV5-4 with TRBJ2-3; D may correspond to TRBD1 or TRBD2 (6 bases each). Trimming removed 0 bases at V and 8 bases at J, with 19 bases between. The germline gives CDR1 SGHNT, CDR2 YYREEE (reference sequence). The CDR3 has 16 residues. CDR3 in DNA: TGTGCCAGCAGCTTGGCCGGGACTGGGGGCGTGGGTACGCAGTATTTT. Protein sequence: CASSLAGTGGVGTQYF.

The chain carries TRBV7-3 and TRBJ1-5; a possible D gene is TRBD1 (5 bases). The CDR3 runs 13 residues. V gave up 5 bases and J gave up 4 bases, with 9 bases separating them. Germline loops: CDR1 SGHTA, CDR2 FQGTGA. The DNA for the CDR3 is TGTGCCAGCAGCCGGGACTGGAATCAGCCCCAGCATTTT. Amino acids: CASSRDWNQPQHF.

This chain connects TRBV2 to TRBJ1-1; D call uncertain. Germline assignment: CDR1 SNHLY and CDR2 FYNNEI. This CDR3 is 14 amino acids long. With 7 bases removed from V and 1 base from J, the gap between germline ends came to 13 bases. CDR3 bases: TGTGCCAGCACTCCGATGATGGGGAACACTGAAGCTTTCTTT. Translating it yields CASTPMMGNTEAFF.

The chain couples TRBV5-1 to TRBJ2-5, with 8 bases that match TRBD2. Per the germline V gene, CDR1 is SGHRS and CDR2 is YFSETQ. The CDR3 is 16 amino acids. The junction had 12 bases not matched to a gene; V was cut back by 3 bases and J by 5 bases. CDR3 sequence (DNA): TGCGCCAGCAGCTCCCCGGGGGGGGCCACCCGGGAGACCCAGTACTTC. Protein sequence: CASSSPGGATRETQYF.

As to this clone: This specimen includes other DNA sequences encoding the same CDR3. This chain uses TRBV5-1 with TRBJ1-5, with no clear D. The germline CDR1 and CDR2 sequences are SGHRS and YFSETQ. The CDR3 sequence is 15 residues long. Deletions cut 0 bases from V and 3 bases from J, with 10 bases between. In DNA form, the CDR3 reads TGCGCCAGCAGCTTGGAAGGAGCAATCAATCAGCCCCAGCATTTT. This encodes CASSLEGAINQPQHF.

The chain combines TRBV28 with TRBJ1-5, with a tentative D call TRBD1 (5 bases). Trimming cost V 2 bases and J 5 bases, with 16 bases left between them. Germline values: CDR1 MDHEN, CDR2 SYDVKM. The CDR3 consists of 16 residues. CDR3 sequence: CASSLGAGTRDQPQHF. The CDR3 DNA reads as TGTGCCAGCAGTTTAGGTGCAGGGACGCGCGATCAGCCCCAGCATTTT.

This sequence joins TRBV10-3 and TRBJ2-3; 9 bases are a match to TRBD2. Germline V gene data show CDR1 as ENHRY and CDR2 as SYGVKD. V dropped 4 bases and J dropped 4; count of bases not matched to a gene: 12. The CDR3 covers 17 residues. CDR3 sequence (DNA): TGTGCCATCAGTGGCCTCGCCGGGGCTAGCGGGGCAGATACGCAGTATTTT. Amino acid sequence: CAISGLAGASGADTQYF.

This sequence joins TRBV19 and TRBJ2-2; D not resolved. Germline V gene sequence: CDR1 LNHDA, CDR2 SQIVND (reference sequence). The CDR3 loop spans 15 amino acids. V was trimmed by 10 bases and J by 2 bases, leaving 17 bases between them. CDR3 in amino acids: CATLRPLPNTGELFF. The CDR3 DNA reads as TGTGCCACGCTACGGCCCCTCCCAAACACCGGGGAGCTGTTTTTT. Drawing the rest from reference TRBV19 and TRBJ2-2, the complete variable domain is DGGITQSPKYLFRKEGQNVTLSCEQNLNHDAMYWYRQDPGQGLRLIYYSQIVNDFQKGDIAEGYSVSREKKESFPLTVTSAQKNPTAFYLCATLRPLPNTGELFFGEGSRLTVL.

This chain connects TRBV10-3 to TRBJ2-2; D might be TRBD2 (7 bases). Germline CDR1 is ENHRY and CDR2 is SYGVKD. The CDR3 consists of 14 residues. The germline V and J ends were trimmed by 3 bases and 5 bases, with 10 bases remaining between them. CDR3: CAISEQGGTGELFF. The CDR3 region has the DNA TGTGCCATCAGTGAACAGGGAGGGACCGGGGAGCTGTTTTTT.

The chain recombines TRBV25-1 with TRBJ2-4; D is uncertain. The CDR3 consists of 13 residues. Germline V lookup: CDR1 MGHDK, CDR2 SYGVNS. The germline V and J ends were trimmed by 10 bases and 3 bases, with 13 bases remaining between them. CDR3 in amino acids: CATQWAGKNIQYF. The CDR3 DNA reads as TGTGCCACCCAATGGGCAGGCAAAAACATTCAGTACTTC.

This chain links TRBV11-3 with TRBJ2-1; 12 positions match TRBD1. Germline V gene lookup returns CDR1 SGHNT and CDR2 YENEEA. V trimming: 4 bases; J trimming: 7 bases; junction bases outside the gene matches: 14. The CDR3 contains 18 residues. The CDR3 sequence is CASSWGQGASSRRNEQFF. Here the CDR3 DNA reads TGTGCCAGCAGCTGGGGACAGGGGGCAAGTAGTAGGAGGAATGAGCAGTTCTTC.

Regarding this clone: Other DNA sequences in the same sample also yield this CDR3. CDR3 sequence (DNA): TGTGCCAGCAGCGTCGGGACAGGAGGGAATCAGCCCCAGCATTTT. As protein: CASSVGTGGNQPQHF. J is TRBJ1-5 and V is TRBV2; TRBD1 agrees at 8 bases. CDR3 length: 15 residues. Germline CDR1 reads SNHLY; CDR2 reads FYNNEI. With V trimmed by 6 bases and J by 4 bases, 8 bases remained unmatched.

The chain has TRBV28 and TRBJ1-2; D is unresolved. The germline V gene encodes CDR1 MDHEN and CDR2 SYDVKM. CDR3 length equals 16 residues. V was trimmed by 2 bases and J by 4 bases, leaving 17 bases between them. The CDR3 DNA reads as TGTGCCAGCAGTTTAAGAGGCCTAGGGAGAGGCTATGGCTACACCTTC. Encoded protein: CASSLRGLGRGYGYTF.

The chain is built from TRBV15 and TRBJ2-2, with D hard to call. V was cut by 5 bases and J by 2 bases, with 3 bases left in between. CDR1 is LNHNV and CDR2 is YYDKDF in the germline V gene (reference sequence). This CDR3 spans 12 amino acids. CDR3 residues: CATSVNTGELFF. The CDR3 coding sequence is TGTGCCACCAGCGTAAACACCGGGGAGCTGTTTTTT.

This clone is a singleton in its sample. The chain employs TRBV18 and TRBJ2-5, with D maybe TRBD2 (5 bases). CDR1 KGHSH and CDR2 LQKENI come from the germline V gene. This CDR3 is 14 amino acids long. Trimming took off 2 bases at V and 3 bases at J, with 10 bases between the two ends. CDR3 in DNA: TGTGCCAGCTCACCAATAGAGGGTAAAGAGACCCAGTACTTC. This sequence encodes CASSPIEGKETQYF.

The V and J genes are TRBV7-3 and TRBJ2-1; maybe TRBD2 (6 bases). This CDR3 has 14 amino acids. V lost 5 bases and J 5 bases, leaving 13 bases between the germline ends. CDR1 is SGHTA and CDR2 is FQGTGA in the germline V gene. In DNA, the CDR3 is TGTGCCAGCAGCCAGGGAGGACTCAACAATGAGCAGTTCTTC. Protein product: CASSQGGLNNEQFF.

The chain recombines TRBV25-1 with TRBJ2-3; TRBD1 is a possible D gene (6 bases). This CDR3 region has 15 residues. Trimming removed 8 bases from V and 5 bases from J, with 20 bases in between. Germline CDR1 reads MGHDK; CDR2 reads SYGVNS. CDR3 protein: CASSPSHRAEDTQYF. Here the CDR3 DNA reads TGTGCCAGCTCCCCCAGCCACAGGGCAGAAGATACGCAGTATTTT.

The J gene is TRBJ1-2, the V gene TRBV18, with D possibly being TRBD1 (5 bases). V was shortened by 2 bases and J by 2 bases, with 12 bases between the two germline ends. Germline CDR1 reads KGHSH; CDR2 reads LQKENI. The CDR3 is 15 amino acids. Written as DNA, the CDR3 is TGTGCCAGCTCACCATTAACAGGACCCAACTATGGCTACACCTTC. As protein: CASSPLTGPNYGYTF.

The chain couples TRBV19 to TRBJ2-5, with D perhaps matching TRBD2 (6 bases). V was cut by 8 bases and J by 2 bases, with 15 bases left in between. Germline lookup yields CDR1 LNHDA and CDR2 SQIVND (reference sequence). CDR3 length: 14 amino acids. The CDR3 region is CASGGLGGQETQYF. In nucleotides, the CDR3 is TGTGCCAGTGGAGGACTTGGGGGGCAAGAGACCCAGTACTTC.

This rearrangement joins TRBV19 to TRBJ2-5, with TRBD2 as a possible D gene (5 bases). Germline CDR1 and CDR2: LNHDA and SQIVND (reference sequence). The CDR3 sequence is 12 residues long. Trimming removed 10 bases from V and 5 bases from J, with 14 bases in between. The CDR3 loop reads CATSGTRETQYF. In DNA form, the CDR3 reads TGTGCCACTTCGGGAACTCGGGAGACCCAGTACTTC.

This rearrangement joins TRBV7-2 to TRBJ2-3; 7 nucleotides agree with TRBD1. Germline V gene sequence: CDR1 SGHTA, CDR2 FQGNSA. The CDR3 consists of 19 residues. V gave up 5 bases and J gave up 1 base; unmatched junction bases: 18. The CDR3 DNA sequence: TGTGCCAGCAGCCAAGCTGGGACAGAGTCTAAAGTAGGCACAGATACGCAGTATTTT. It translates to CASSQAGTESKVGTDTQYF.

The chain employs TRBV10-3 and TRBJ1-2; TRBD1 aligns across 7 bases. The CDR3 covers 15 residues. Germline V gene sequence: CDR1 ENHRY, CDR2 SYGVKD. V shed 3 bases, J shed 8 bases, and the junction held 12 bases outside the gene matches. This CDR3 is CAISEAPGQRLGYTF. DNA of the CDR3: TGTGCCATCAGTGAAGCGCCGGGACAGAGACTCGGCTACACCTTC.

The rearrangement links TRBV5-6 to TRBJ1-5; the D is unclear. This CDR3 is built from 15 residues. In germline, CDR1 is SGHDT, CDR2 YYEEEE. Trimming shortened V by 2 bases and J by 4 bases, and 13 bases separated the two germline ends. CDR3 loop: CASSFSSGVNQPQHF. The DNA for the CDR3 is TGTGCCAGCAGCTTCAGTTCGGGCGTTAATCAGCCCCAGCATTTT.

The CDR3 DNA reads as TGTGCCAGCAGCTCGGGACTAGCGGGGCCTTCCTACGAGCAGTACTTC. Encoded protein: CASSSGLAGPSYEQYF. The chain carries TRBV5-5 and TRBJ2-7; TRBD2 matches at 13 bases. Germline V lookup: CDR1 SGHKS, CDR2 YYEKEE (reference sequence). J lost 1 base, V lost 3 bases, and 4 bases had no gene match. This CDR3 is built from 16 residues.